Below are 20 T cell receptor beta chains sequenced from a single sample in a study of blood T cell repertoires in COVID-19 (dated by TCRdb to about 2020). Library prep was done by the immunoSEQ multiplex PCR assay. In its TCRdb copy, this immuneACCESS table keeps in-frame sequences only and misses some clones. Where compared with another copy, unresolved V genes explain less than half of these, and the others have no known cause. The sample contains about 420,000 clones, approximately 90% of them found a single time. Jointly, the top ten make up 0.8% to 0.85% of the sample. Sequenced: peripheral blood. These receptors came from a man aged 18-30 years with COVID-19, enrolled during active disease.

The chain is built from TRBV10-2 and TRBJ2-7; D gene ambiguous. Germline-derived CDR1 and CDR2 are WSHSY and SAAADI. Between the trimmed V and J ends, which lost 8 bases and 3 bases, there was a span of 8 bases. The CDR3 length is 11 residues. The CDR3 protein is CASCFNYEQYF. CDR3 nucleotide sequence: TGCGCCAGCTGTTTTAACTACGAGCAGTACTTC.

The chain is built from TRBV4-2 and TRBJ2-7, with D perhaps TRBD2 (5 bases). Deletions cut 0 bases from V and 6 bases from J, with 9 bases between. The CDR3 extends over 13 amino acids. From germline, CDR1 is LGHNA and CDR2 YNFKEQ. CDR3 bases: TGTGCCAGCAGCCAAGAAGCGGAGTCCGAGCAGTACTTC. Translation: CASSQEAESEQYF.

The chain uses TRBV19 and TRBJ2-5; D possibly corresponds to TRBD2 (6 bases). The CDR3 spans 13 residues. V lost 5 bases, J lost 6 bases, and 13 bases lay in between. Germline V gene lookup returns CDR1 LNHDA and CDR2 SQIVND (reference sequence). The CDR3 DNA reads TGTGCCAGTAGTCTGCGGGGACCTCAGACCCAGTACTTC. This sequence encodes CASSLRGPQTQYF.

The V gene is TRBV13, the J gene TRBJ1-3; D remains ambiguous. The CDR3 extends over 14 amino acids. CDR1 PRHDT and CDR2 FYEKMQ come from the germline V gene (reference sequence). V lost 6 bases and J lost 2, with 11 bases in between. CDR3 DNA sequence: TGTGCCAGCAGACCGACCGGGGCTGGAAACACCATATATTTT. Residues: CASRPTGAGNTIYF.

The chain has TRBV7-6 and TRBJ1-6; TRBD1 matches at 9 bases. Germline V CDR1 and CDR2: SGHVS, FNYEAQ. V dropped 4 bases and J dropped 9; count of bases not matched to a gene: 4. The CDR3 is 14 amino acids. The CDR3 is CASSSGQGGSPLHF. CDR3 DNA: TGTGCCAGCAGCTCGGGACAGGGTGGTTCACCCCTCCACTTT.

This chain uses TRBV24-1 with TRBJ1-2; tentatively, D is TRBD1 (5 bases). Germline assignment: CDR1 KGHDR and CDR2 SFDVKD. CDR3 length: 13 residues. The V and J ends lost 1 base and 7 bases respectively, with 9 bases between them. The CDR3 DNA is TGTGCCACCAGTGATTTCGGGGGAAGTGGCTACACCTTC. Translating gives CATSDFGGSGYTF.

V usage is TRBV19 and J usage is TRBJ2-2; D may be TRBD2 (6 bases). Trimming cost V 4 bases and J 9 bases, with 18 bases left between them. CDR1 LNHDA and CDR2 SQIVND come from the germline V gene (reference sequence). The CDR3 sequence is 15 residues long. Here the CDR3 DNA reads TGTGCCAGTAGTACGAAGTTGAGGAGGGGCAGGGAGCTGTTTTTT. Amino acids: CASSTKLRRGRELFF.

The chain has TRBV14 and TRBJ1-4; a weak D match, TRBD1 (5 bases). The CDR3 extends over 14 amino acids. Germline assignment: CDR1 SGHDN and CDR2 FVKESK. V was cut by 1 base and J by 7 bases, with 10 bases left in between. The CDR3 DNA reads as TGTGCCAGCAGCCAAGTGGGGGGAGCTGAAAAACTGTTTTTT. Protein: CASSQVGGAEKLFF.

This clone was counted once. This sequence joins TRBV19 and TRBJ1-1; 9 nucleotides align to TRBD1. V was clipped by 3 bases and J by 1 base; unmatched bases: 3. The CDR3 has 15 amino acids. Germline V lookup: CDR1 LNHDA, CDR2 SQIVND (reference sequence). The CDR3: CASSIRQGENTEAFF. In DNA form, the CDR3 reads TGTGCCAGTAGTATCAGACAGGGGGAGAACACTGAAGCTTTCTTT.

The V and J genes are TRBV12-3 or TRBV12-4 and TRBJ2-7, with D possibly being TRBD2 (5 bases). V was shortened by 8 bases and J by 0 bases, with 5 bases between the two germline ends. The CDR3 has 11 amino acids. As DNA, the CDR3 is TGTGCCAGCGGGAGCTCCTACGAGCAGTACTTC. Amino acid sequence: CASGSSYEQYF.

This clone was seen only a few times. The chain employs TRBV7-9 and TRBJ2-2, with D tentatively TRBD2 (6 bases). The germline V gene encodes CDR1 SEHNR and CDR2 FQNEAQ (reference sequence). This CDR3 comprises 15 residues. Trimming pared 2 bases from V and 2 bases from J, leaving 9 bases between. CDR3 loop: CASSLYSGNTGELFF. CDR3 DNA: TGTGCCAGCAGCTTATATAGCGGAAACACCGGGGAGCTGTTTTTT.

The V call is TRBV24-1, the J call TRBJ2-3, with TRBD2 matching over 9 bases. This CDR3 region has 15 residues. The germline CDR1 and CDR2 sequences are KGHDR and SFDVKD. With 4 bases clipped from V and 5 bases from J, the junction kept 6 bases outside the gene matches. The CDR3 sequence is CATSDQREERDTQYF. The CDR3 region has the DNA TGTGCCACCAGTGACCAGCGGGAGGAAAGAGATACGCAGTATTTT.

CDR3 DNA sequence: TGTGCCAGCAGCCAAGTGGCGGGTAGCTCCTACGAGCAGTACTTC. It translates to CASSQVAGSSYEQYF. V usage is TRBV14 and J usage is TRBJ2-7; perhaps TRBD2 as D (5 bases). V was trimmed by 1 base and J by 0 bases, leaving 10 bases between them. Germline assignment: CDR1 SGHDN and CDR2 FVKESK. The CDR3 is 15 residues long.

CDR3 region: CASSQAAGANVLTF. The CDR3 region has the DNA TGTGCCAGCAGCCAAGCCGCTGGGGCCAACGTCCTGACTTTC. J is TRBJ2-6 and V is TRBV3-1 (or the pseudogene TRBV3-2); D is ambiguous. Germline V lookup: CDR1 LGHDT, CDR2 YNNKEL (reference sequence). Trimming cost V 1 base and J 2 bases, with 3 bases left between them. The CDR3 runs to 14 residues.

DNA of the CDR3: TGCAGTGCTAGTCCGGACTTGGATGGCGGGGAGCTGTTTTTT. Amino acids: CSASPDLDGGELFF. The V and J genes are TRBV20-1 and TRBJ2-2; TRBD2 is a possible D gene (5 bases). V lost 3 bases to trimming and J lost 7 bases, with 15 bases between them. CDR1 and CDR2 (germline): DFQATT, SNEGSKA (reference sequence). The length of the CDR3 is 14 residues.

The V gene is TRBV5-4, the J gene TRBJ2-2; 9 nucleotides line up with TRBD1. Germline CDR1 and CDR2: SGHNT and YYREEE (reference sequence). Trimming at V came to 0 bases and at J to 3 bases, leaving 6 bases not matched to a gene. The CDR3 consists of 17 residues. CDR3 sequence (DNA): TGTGCCAGCAGCTTGGCCAGGACAGGGGCCGACACCGGGGAGCTGTTTTTT. Protein: CASSLARTGADTGELFF.

V is TRBV6-1 and J is TRBJ2-2; the D is unclear. The CDR3 is 15 residues long. With 3 bases removed from V and 4 bases from J, the gap between germline ends came to 12 bases. Germline V gene sequence: CDR1 MNHNS, CDR2 SASEGT. The CDR3 DNA follows: TGTGCCAGCAGTGATACCAGGCTGAGCACCGGGGAGCTGTTTTTT. Protein: CASSDTRLSTGELFF.

The V and J genes are TRBV6-5 and TRBJ1-5; TRBD1 might be the D (5 bases). The CDR3 extends over 13 amino acids. The germline gives CDR1 MNHEY, CDR2 SVGAGI. The germline V and J ends were trimmed by 6 bases and 7 bases, with 13 bases remaining between them. CDR3 residues: CASSLGAVQPQHF. Written as DNA, the CDR3 is TGTGCCAGCAGCCTAGGGGCGGTCCAGCCCCAGCATTTT.

The genes are TRBV3-1 (or the pseudogene TRBV3-2) and TRBJ2-1; weak D call: TRBD2 (5 bases). Per germline, CDR1 LGHDT and CDR2 YNNKEL (reference sequence). V gave up 4 bases and J gave up 7 bases, with 11 bases separating them. The CDR3 length is 13 residues. CDR3 protein: CASSLVAHNEQFF. The CDR3 DNA follows: TGTGCCAGCAGCCTGGTAGCGCATAATGAGCAGTTCTTC.

V usage is TRBV30 and J usage is TRBJ1-1; 9 bases agree with TRBD1. The CDR3 is 14 amino acids. CDR1 and CDR2 (germline): GTSNPN, SVGIG (reference sequence). V was clipped by 4 bases and J by 6 bases; unmatched bases: 9. CDR3 sequence reads: CAWKPGQGWAEAFF. In DNA, the CDR3 is TGTGCCTGGAAGCCGGGACAGGGCTGGGCTGAAGCTTTCTTT.